This T cell receptor beta chain was documented in a study of blood T cell repertoires in COVID-19 (dated by TCRdb to 2020 to 2021). Regarding the research as a whole: Collaborator samples came from the United States, Italy and Spain and covered acute and convalescent phases of COVID-19. The samples were drawn from two sources: the first 160 participants of the ongoing ImmuneRACE study, and over 1,000 subjects contributed by 6 global collaborators. The repertoires were released in a freely available public database intended as a resource for research on the immune response to SARS-CoV-2. The material from the prospective study consisted of cDNA or gDNA derived from T cells, B-cell-depleted T cells, or PBMCs. Deeply sampled blood TCRbeta repertoires from subjects exposed to, actively infected with, or recovered from COVID-19 were included in the dataset. Where HLA class I and class II types were available, the types were taken from metadata supplied by the sample provider, not from assay-based typing. Sample metadata almost always included a de-identified subject ID, COVID-19 status, age in years and sex. General findings and caveats noted by the study authors: Clinical and demographic metadata were provided uncurated, with the amount varying by source and participant.

TCRbeta CDR3 regions were amplified from genomic DNA by means of the immunoSEQ Assay, a bias-controlled multiplex PCR. From the authors' description of their analysis: Within the assay, amplification of reference gene primers was used to estimate how many nucleated cells each sample contained. To quantify the absolute abundance of each unique TCRbeta CDR3 rearrangement, sequence reads were collapsed and filtered. For each sample, productive Simpson clonality was calculated by taking the square root of Simpson's diversity index across productive rearrangements. TCRdb provides this immuneACCESS table in a form limited to in-frame rearrangements. Some clones are lacking; in checked studies, under half of them reflect an unresolved V gene, and why the rest are absent is not known. V and J calls and clone size follow that table, whereas D and trimming were derived from the DNA. The sample has approximately 300,000 clones on record, 87% of them singletons. The ten top clones hold approximately 5% of the sample.

Participants in the prospective study were aged roughly 18 to 89 years, lived in more than 20 United States geographic areas, and enrolled through a virtual design. In the prospective study, cohorts were assigned on the basis of participant-reported clinical history obtained from a screening survey and a study questionnaire. Recovered participants in ImmuneRACE Cohort 3 were defined as having two consecutive negative NP/OP PCR tests, clearance from a healthcare professional, or resolution of symptoms. Each participant in the prospective study had whole blood, serum and a nasopharyngeal or oropharyngeal swab collected by mobile phlebotomists. Prospective study participants could optionally give additional blood draws and questionnaires over an approximately two-month period. Before DNA extraction, blood samples from the prospective study were shipped at room temperature or frozen. The CDR1 and CDR2 encoded by the germline V gene are MNHEY and SVGAGI. Taken from cysteine to phenylalanine, the CDR3 has 15 residues. The sequence is cut down to CDR3 DNA, 45 bases in frame from base 1. The junction shows trimming of 2 bases on V and 5 bases on J, plus 12 bases between the germline ends.

On this clone: What this receptor recognizes is not known. No much larger clone exists at a distance of one base, and base qualities are not known.

The sequence was collected from a woman aged 25 to 39 who had recovered from COVID-19. The chain joins TRBV6-5 to TRBJ1-4; TRBD1 could be the D gene, as 5 bases match. The sample taken for sequencing was PBMCs or T cells enriched from blood (not recorded which). In nucleotides, the sequence is TGTGCCAGCAGTTACGGAGACAGTAGCAATGAAAAACTGTTTTTT. This gives the protein CASSYGDSSNEKLFF.